This T cell receptor beta chain emerged from a study of T cells in Graves' hyperthyroidism and ophthalmopathy. Across the study: The authors collected peripheral blood at initial diagnosis, before any treatment.

Researchers defined stable Graves' hyperthyroidism as no ophthalmopathy progression within 18 months. In making diagnoses, clinical symptoms, serum thyroxine and TRAb, thyroid ultrasound and orbital computed tomography were all used. This clonotype was seen many times. It was RNA transcripts that yielded the amplified TCR beta CDR3 regions. Initially, a first-round RT-PCR of the TCR CDR3 employed the HTBI primer set. TCRdb reprocessed the multiplex PCR reads with MiXCR, giving one entry per CDR3 protein. Among 100,000 to 140,000 distinct CDR3 sequences listed, about 15% were seen once. Input material: blood. This TCR was sampled from a woman aged 45-59 years with Graves' hyperthyroidism.

CDR3 nucleotides: TGTGCCACCAGTGATTCATCCGGACTAGCGGGAGGGCGAGAACGGCAGTTCTTC. It translates to CATSDSSGLAGGRERQFF. The chain joins TRBV24-1 to TRBJ2-1, with 15 positions matching TRBD2. V shed 2 bases, J shed 12 bases, and the junction held 13 bases outside the gene matches. The CDR3 spans 18 residues. Looked up from germline, CDR1 is KGHDR and CDR2 is SFDVKD.